The 30 T cell receptor beta chains in this list originate from one sample, sequenced in a study of blood T cell repertoires in COVID-19. Profiling relied on immunoSEQ multiplex PCR, and the TCRdb table lists in-frame clones only, not all of them. The repertoire holds some 87,000 clones, with under 90% as singletons. The source material was peripheral blood. The receptor set was obtained from a woman aged 70-85 years with acute or convalescent COVID-19.

The V gene is TRBV7-9, the J gene TRBJ2-5; D call uncertain. CDR3 length: 12 residues. V lost 4 bases, J lost 0 bases, and 3 bases lay in between. Germline V gives CDR1 SEHNR, CDR2 FQNEAQ (reference sequence). Here the CDR3 DNA reads TGTGCCAGCAGCTCCGACCAAGAGACCCAGTACTTC. The encoded protein is CASSSDQETQYF.

This clone was counted a few times. V usage is TRBV5-1 and J usage is TRBJ1-1; no clear D. V lost 0 bases, J lost 4 bases, and 10 bases lay in between. CDR1 is SGHRS and CDR2 is YFSETQ in the germline V gene. This CDR3 is built from 14 residues. CDR3 loop: CASSLDVSGTEAFF. CDR3 bases: TGCGCCAGCAGCTTGGACGTATCAGGCACTGAAGCTTTCTTT.

V usage is TRBV6-5 and J usage is TRBJ1-5, with D tentatively TRBD1 (6 bases). This CDR3 has 15 residues. Trimming took 5 bases from V and 6 from J, leaving 17 bases between them. The germline CDR1 and CDR2 sequences are MNHEY and SVGAGI. CDR3 loop: CASSPDSLGSQPQHF. Written as DNA, the CDR3 is TGTGCCAGCAGTCCGGACAGTCTTGGGAGTCAGCCCCAGCATTTT.

This chain joins TRBV12-5 and TRBJ2-7; TRBD2 might be the D (5 bases). Between the trimmed V and J ends, which lost 6 bases and 2 bases, there was a span of 17 bases. CDR3 length equals 15 residues. The germline V gene has CDR1 LGHNT and CDR2 FRNRAP. The CDR3: CASGPEDSIAYEQYF. CDR3 coding DNA: TGTGCTAGTGGGCCTGAGGACTCTATAGCCTACGAGCAGTACTTC.

The chain joins TRBV5-1 to TRBJ2-1; tentatively, D is TRBD1 (5 bases). Germline V gene lookup returns CDR1 SGHRS and CDR2 YFSETQ. V was trimmed by 1 base and J by 6 bases, leaving 17 bases between them. The CDR3 runs 16 residues. CDR3 residues: CASSLLVSKGVNEQFF. In nucleotides, the CDR3 is TGCGCCAGCAGCTTGTTGGTCTCAAAAGGGGTCAATGAGCAGTTCTTC.

V gene TRBV5-6 combines with J gene TRBJ1-4; 11 bases match TRBD1. This CDR3 spans 14 amino acids. V shed 3 bases, J shed 5 bases, and the junction held 0 bases outside the gene matches. CDR1 SGHDT and CDR2 YYEEEE come from the germline V gene. This CDR3 is CASSWDRGNEKLFF. The CDR3 nucleotides read TGTGCCAGCAGCTGGGACAGGGGGAATGAAAAACTGTTTTTT. Using reference TRBV5-6 and TRBJ1-4 for the parts outside the CDR3, the full variable domain is DAGVTQSPTHLIKTRGQQVTLRCSPKSGHDTVSWYQQALGQGPQFIFQYYEEEERQRGNFPDRFSGHQFPNYSSELNVNALLLGDSALYLCASSWDRGNEKLFFGSGTQLSVL.

The V and J genes are TRBV5-4 and TRBJ1-1, with TRBD1 matching over 7 bases. The CDR3 sequence is 15 residues long. V was pared by 4 bases and J by 3 bases, with 9 bases of the junction left unmatched. Per germline, CDR1 SGHNT and CDR2 YYREEE (reference sequence). The CDR3 bases are TGTGCCAGCAGCCCTACCCCCGACAGGGACACTGAAGCTTTCTTT. The encoded protein is CASSPTPDRDTEAFF.

V and J are TRBV6-1 and TRBJ2-1, with a possible D match to TRBD2 (6 bases). V was shortened by 3 bases and J by 4 bases, with 13 bases between the two germline ends. Germline-derived CDR1 and CDR2 are MNHNS and SASEGT. CDR3 length equals 15 residues. The CDR3 DNA is TGTGCCAGCAGTGATGGGGGGAGAGCTTACAATGAGCAGTTCTTC. It is translated as CASSDGGRAYNEQFF.

V is TRBV18 and J is TRBJ1-1; 7 positions agree with TRBD1. V shed 6 bases, J shed 4 bases, and the junction held 5 bases outside the gene matches. The CDR3 is made up of 13 amino acids. The germline V gene encodes CDR1 KGHSH and CDR2 LQKENI. CDR3: CASSPDRVTEAFF. The DNA of the CDR3 is TGTGCCAGCTCCCCCGACAGGGTCACTGAAGCTTTCTTT.

This clone was seen a few times. The chain carries TRBV5-1 and TRBJ1-2, with D possibly TRBD1 on 6 matching bases. Germline CDR1 SGHRS, CDR2 YFSETQ. Trimming pared 0 bases from V and 6 bases from J, leaving 9 bases between. The CDR3 has 13 amino acids. As DNA, the CDR3 is TGCGCCAGCAGCTTGGTGGGACAAGATGGCTACACCTTC. It encodes CASSLVGQDGYTF.

V usage is TRBV3-1 (or the pseudogene TRBV3-2) and J usage is TRBJ1-2; D perhaps matches TRBD1 (5 bases). The CDR3 contains 14 residues. V was trimmed by 3 bases and J by 3 bases, leaving 11 bases between them. Germline CDR1 is LGHDT and CDR2 is YNNKEL (reference sequence). In nucleotides, the CDR3 is TGTGCCAGCAGCCATCCGGGGGGGTACTATGGCTACACCTTC. Amino acids: CASSHPGGYYGYTF.

The chain links TRBV10-1 to TRBJ2-1; D gene ambiguous. Germline V gene lookup returns CDR1 WNHNN and CDR2 SYGVQD (reference sequence). Trimming pared 0 bases from V and 7 bases from J, leaving 10 bases between. The CDR3 runs to 14 residues. The CDR3 loop is CASSESMARNEQFF. As DNA, the CDR3 is TGCGCCAGCAGTGAGTCGATGGCGAGGAATGAGCAGTTCTTC.

V gene TRBV10-2 combines with J gene TRBJ2-7, with 8 bases matching TRBD1. CDR1 is WSHSY, CDR2 SAAADI, per germline. After removal of 8 bases from V and 0 bases from J, the junction contained 6 bases not matched to a gene. The CDR3 runs 14 residues. CDR3 nucleotides: TGCGCCAGCGGAAGACAGGGGACCTCCTACGAGCAGTACGTC. Its protein product is CASGRQGTSYEQYV.

This clone was picked up one time. The chain couples TRBV7-9 to TRBJ2-7; 9 bases fit TRBD1. Per the germline V gene, CDR1 is SEHNR and CDR2 is FQNEAQ (reference sequence). This CDR3 region has 20 residues. The V gene end was trimmed by 5 bases and the J gene end by 9 bases; junction bases not matched to a gene: 29. The CDR3 nucleotides are TGTGCCAGCAGCAGACAACAGGGGGCCAGCCCGGGAGCGGGACGTAGTAGGCAGTACTTC. Its translation is CASSRQQGASPGAGRSRQYF.

This clone was counted a single time. This chain joins TRBV15 and TRBJ2-3, with 9 bases matching TRBD1. The germline CDR1 and CDR2 sequences are LNHNV and YYDKDF (reference sequence). CDR3 size: 16 residues. Losses at the gene ends were 3 bases for V and 3 bases for J; bases not matched to a gene: 7. CDR3 sequence reads: CATSSGAGQGTDTQYF. The CDR3 nucleotides read TGTGCCACCAGCAGTGGGGCGGGACAGGGAACAGATACGCAGTATTTT.

The rearrangement uses TRBV2 and TRBJ1-2, with D possibly TRBD1 on 5 matching bases. CDR3 size: 17 residues. Trimming cost V 1 base and J 4 bases, with 19 bases left between them. Germline V lookup: CDR1 SNHLY, CDR2 FYNNEI. The CDR3, as DNA: TGTGCCAGCAGTGAAGGTCTTTTGGGGTCGGGGGTCTATGGCTACACCTTC. Its translation: CASSEGLLGSGVYGYTF. Based on the CDR3 plus reference TRBV2 and TRBJ1-2, the full variable domain is EPEVTQTPSHQVTQMGQEVILRCVPISNHLYFYWYRQILGQKVEFLVSFYNNEISEKSEIFDDQFSVERPDGSNFTLKIRSTKLEDSAMYFCASSEGLLGSGVYGYTFGSGTRLTVV.

The J gene is TRBJ2-5, the V gene TRBV3-1 (or the pseudogene TRBV3-2); D is unresolved. V lost 6 bases to trimming and J lost 0 bases, with 8 bases between them. The CDR3 totals 13 residues. In germline, CDR1 is LGHDT, CDR2 YNNKEL (reference sequence). DNA of the CDR3: TGTGCCAGCAGTCGACGGGACCAAGAGACCCAGTACTTC. The encoded protein is CASSRRDQETQYF.

This sequence joins TRBV11-2 and TRBJ2-5; 11 bases align to TRBD1. The germline gives CDR1 SGHAT, CDR2 FQNNGV. The V segment lost 5 bases and the J segment 5 bases; nucleotides outside the gene matches: 4. There are 14 residues in the CDR3. The CDR3 DNA follows: TGTGCCAGCAGCGCAGGGACAGGGGGTGAGACCCAGTACTTC. This sequence encodes CASSAGTGGETQYF.

This chain uses TRBV4-1 with TRBJ2-3; possibly TRBD1 for D (6 bases). The CDR3 consists of 14 residues. The V gene lost 1 base and the J gene lost 5 bases, with 10 bases spanning the gap. Per germline, CDR1 MGHRA and CDR2 YSYEKL. CDR3 coding DNA: TGCGCCAGCAGCCAAGTGACAGGAGGAGATACGCAGTATTTT. Its protein is CASSQVTGGDTQYF.

The chain joins TRBV11-3 to TRBJ2-1, with D possibly TRBD1 on 8 matching bases. The V gene's germline CDR1 is SGHNT and CDR2 YENEEA. Deletions cut 6 bases from V and 9 bases from J, with 18 bases between. The CDR3 is 14 amino acids. The CDR3 region is CASSSRTGRGEQFF. The CDR3 nucleotides are TGTGCCAGCAGTTCACGGACAGGGAGGGGTGAGCAGTTCTTC.

This chain uses TRBV19 with TRBJ2-7; a weak D match, TRBD1 (6 bases). Germline V gene lookup returns CDR1 LNHDA and CDR2 SQIVND (reference sequence). The length of the CDR3 is 13 residues. V was cut by 8 bases and J by 1 base, with 12 bases left in between. The CDR3 DNA follows: TGTGCCAGTTCCGCGAGGGGGTCCTACGAGCAGTACTTC. The encoded protein is CASSARGSYEQYF.

The rearrangement uses TRBV10-3 and TRBJ1-2; tentative D call: TRBD1 (6 bases). The CDR3 loop spans 13 amino acids. The V end lost 6 bases, the J end lost 2 bases, and 10 bases lay between the germline ends. The germline gives CDR1 ENHRY, CDR2 SYGVKD. In nucleotides, the CDR3 is TGTGCCATCAGCGAGGGGGGGAACTATGGCTACACCTTC. Residues: CAISEGGNYGYTF.

V and J are TRBV28 and TRBJ1-5; D unresolved. V lost 4 bases and J 9 bases, leaving 7 bases between the germline ends. The CDR3 runs to 11 residues. Germline CDR1 and CDR2: MDHEN and SYDVKM. The CDR3 spells CASSSNRPQHF. CDR3 nucleotides: TGTGCCAGCAGTTCTAACCGGCCCCAGCATTTT.

The CDR3 is CASSLHRVSVDSPLHF. Here the CDR3 DNA reads TGTGCCAGCAGTTTACACAGGGTTTCGGTCGATTCACCCCTCCACTTT. The chain has TRBV28 and TRBJ1-6; maybe TRBD1 (6 bases). Trimming cost V 2 bases and J 8 bases, with 16 bases left between them. Germline V lookup: CDR1 MDHEN, CDR2 SYDVKM. There are 16 residues in the CDR3.

CDR3: CASLTQGEQYF. DNA of the CDR3: TGTGCCAGCCTCACCCAGGGCGAGCAGTACTTC. The chain joins TRBV28 to TRBJ2-7; D perhaps matches TRBD1 (5 bases). The germline gives CDR1 MDHEN, CDR2 SYDVKM. The germline V and J ends were trimmed by 8 bases and 6 bases, with 11 bases remaining between them. This CDR3 contains 11 residues.

V gene TRBV30 combines with J gene TRBJ1-2; 7 nucleotides line up with TRBD1. CDR1 GTSNPN and CDR2 SVGIG come from the germline V gene (reference sequence). This CDR3 has 14 residues. V shed 1 base and J 3 bases; nucleotides not matched to a gene: 5. As DNA, the CDR3 is TGTGCCTGGAGTGCGTACAGGGGACACTATGGCTACACCTTC. This sequence encodes CAWSAYRGHYGYTF.

This rearrangement joins TRBV19 to TRBJ1-4; D possibly corresponds to TRBD1 (6 bases). V lost 3 bases, J lost 0 bases, and 8 bases lay in between. Per the germline V gene, CDR1 is LNHDA and CDR2 is SQIVND (reference sequence). The CDR3 runs 15 residues. The CDR3 DNA follows: TGTGCCAGTAGTATGCGACAGGCAACTAATGAAAAACTGTTTTTT. Amino acids: CASSMRQATNEKLFF.

As DNA, the CDR3 is TGTGCCACCCCTCAGTATACAGGGAGCGTCGCTGGAAACACCATATATTTT. Translated: CATPQYTGSVAGNTIYF. The chain carries TRBV5-8 and TRBJ1-3; TRBD1 is a possible D gene (6 bases). Per the germline V gene, CDR1 is SGHTS and CDR2 is YDEGEE. The CDR3 totals 17 residues. Trimming shortened V by 9 bases and J by 2 bases, and 24 bases separated the two germline ends.

V usage is TRBV6-5 and J usage is TRBJ1-2; TRBD1 agrees at 8 bases. Per the germline V gene, CDR1 is MNHEY and CDR2 is SVGAGI. The J segment lost 0 bases and the V segment lost 4 bases, leaving 7 bases of the junction unmatched. The CDR3 sequence is 16 residues long. CDR3 loop: CASSFLGQGANYGYTF. CDR3 nucleotide sequence: TGTGCCAGCAGTTTCCTAGGACAGGGAGCTAACTATGGCTACACCTTC.

V is TRBV3-1 (or the pseudogene TRBV3-2) and J is TRBJ1-2; D unclear. There are 14 residues in the CDR3. The V end lost 6 bases, the J end lost 8 bases, and 19 bases lay between the germline ends. Germline assignment: CDR1 LGHDT and CDR2 YNNKEL (reference sequence). This CDR3 reads CASRRTVRGGGYTF. DNA for the CDR3: TGTGCCAGCAGGAGGACTGTACGTGGAGGCGGCTACACCTTC.